Below, 22 T cell receptor beta chains from the same sample are listed, as sequenced in a study of early T cells in non-severe SARS-CoV-2 infection. From the 5' RACE reads, TCRdb called clonotypes with MiXCR, one entry per CDR3 protein. Among over 75,000 distinct CDR3 sequences, around 14% were seen once, and the ten largest hold less than 6%. The material sequenced was whole blood. Source of these receptors: an adult who was a healthcare worker with PCR-confirmed SARS-CoV-2 infection or an uninfected control (not recorded which).

There are many counts of this clonotype. V and J are TRBV4-1 and TRBJ1-2, with D unresolved. This CDR3 region has 12 residues. Trimming stripped 1 base from V and 3 bases from J, with 3 bases between. CDR1 is MGHRA, CDR2 YSYEKL, per germline. The CDR3 spells CASSQGHYGYTF. The CDR3 region has the DNA TGCGCCAGCAGCCAAGGGCACTATGGCTACACCTTC.

This clonotype was counted many times. The chain employs TRBV6-1 and TRBJ2-3, with a tentative D call TRBD2 (5 bases). CDR1 and CDR2 (germline): MNHNS, SASEGT. Trimming took off 6 bases at V and 0 bases at J, with 13 bases between the two ends. The CDR3 length is 15 residues. This chain's CDR3 is CASSRRTQSTDTQYF. The CDR3, as DNA: TGTGCCAGCAGCCGCCGGACTCAGAGCACAGATACGCAGTATTTT.

This clonotype came up a few times. V is TRBV7-9 and J is TRBJ2-4, with TRBD2 as a possible D gene (5 bases). CDR1 and CDR2 from the germline V gene are SEHNR and FQNEAQ (reference sequence). The CDR3 runs to 16 residues. V was trimmed by 5 bases and J by 0 bases, leaving 14 bases between them. The CDR3 region is CASSQEAGLAKNIQYF. DNA for the CDR3: TGTGCCAGCAGCCAAGAGGCGGGTTTAGCCAAAAACATTCAGTACTTC. Together with reference TRBV7-9 and TRBJ2-4, the CDR3 gives the full variable domain: DTGVSQNPRHKITKRGQNVTFRCDPISEHNRLYWYRQTLGQGPEFLTYFQNEAQLEKSRLLSDRFSAERPKGSFSTLEIQRTEQGDSAMYLCASSQEAGLAKNIQYFGAGTRLSVL.

This clonotype was recorded a few times. The chain carries TRBV9 and TRBJ1-5; TRBD1 matches at 10 bases. V trimming: 0 bases; J trimming: 7 bases; junction bases outside the gene matches: 4. This CDR3 spans 15 amino acids. CDR1 and CDR2 from the germline V gene are SGDLS and YYNGEE. The CDR3 region has the DNA TGTGCCAGCAGCGTAGCCGGGACAGGGGACCAGCCCCAGCATTTT. It yields the protein CASSVAGTGDQPQHF.

This clonotype has ten or more counts. J is TRBJ2-7 and V is TRBV12-3 or TRBV12-4, with 10 bases aligning to TRBD2. V shed 7 bases, J shed 7 bases, and the junction held 7 bases outside the gene matches. This CDR3 comprises 13 residues. CDR3 sequence: CASTLAGVGEQYF. CDR3 nucleotides: TGTGCCAGCACTCTAGCGGGAGTAGGAGAGCAGTACTTC.

The chain is built from TRBV28 and TRBJ2-2; weak D call: TRBD1 (6 bases). V was cut by 3 bases and J by 3 bases, with 17 bases left in between. The CDR3 has 17 amino acids. Germline V lookup: CDR1 MDHEN, CDR2 SYDVKM. In nucleotides, the CDR3 is TGTGCCAGCAGTTTCCCCACAGGGACGATAGACACCGGGGAGCTGTTTTTT. Amino acid sequence: CASSFPTGTIDTGELFF.

Written as DNA, the CDR3 is TGCAGTGTAGTCGTAACGGGAGGGCGGACCTACAATGAGCAGTTCTTC. Translation gives CSVVVTGGRTYNEQFF. This chain uses TRBV20-1 with TRBJ2-1, with 8 bases aligning to TRBD2. This CDR3 has 16 residues. The ends lost 7 bases at V and 2 bases at J; junction bases unmatched: 13. The germline V gene has CDR1 DFQATT and CDR2 SNEGSKA (reference sequence).

Comments on this clonotype: A junction boundary mismatches the germline segment, possibly from a read error. V is TRBV7-6 and J is TRBJ2-2, with D possibly matching TRBD1 (5 bases). This CDR3 is built from 13 residues. CDR1 and CDR2 (germline): SGHVS, FNYEAQ. The chain's CDR3 is CASQGPNIGELFF. The CDR3 DNA sequence: TGTGCCAGCCAGGGTCCGAACATCGGGGAGCTGTTTTTT.

The J gene is TRBJ2-1, the V gene TRBV3-1; no clear D. This CDR3 has 15 amino acids. The V and J ends lost 1 base and 3 bases respectively, with 10 bases between them. CDR1 is LGHDT and CDR2 is YNNKEL in the germline V gene (reference sequence). The CDR3 reads CASSQGGPNYNEQFF. Here the CDR3 DNA reads TGTGCCAGCAGCCAAGGGGGTCCCAACTACAATGAGCAGTTCTTC.

This clonotype was seen a handful of times. V is TRBV7-2 and J is TRBJ2-7; D remains ambiguous. The length of the CDR3 is 13 residues. CDR1 SGHTA and CDR2 FQGNSA come from the germline V gene. The V gene lost 5 bases and the J gene lost 2 bases, with 10 bases spanning the gap. The CDR3 sequence: CASSLGPPYEQYF. Here the CDR3 DNA reads TGTGCCAGCAGCCTAGGGCCGCCCTACGAGCAGTACTTC.

Many counts were recorded for this clonotype. The chain is built from TRBV28 and TRBJ1-4; D possibly corresponds to TRBD1 (6 bases). The V gene's germline CDR1 is MDHEN and CDR2 SYDVKM. Trimming cost V 2 bases and J 8 bases, with 21 bases left between them. The CDR3 is made up of 17 amino acids. The CDR3 is CASSLSRGRSGIEKLFF. CDR3 DNA sequence: TGTGCCAGCAGTTTAAGTAGGGGGAGATCGGGGATCGAAAAACTGTTTTTT.

This clonotype showed up many times. V gene TRBV20-1 combines with J gene TRBJ2-3; no reliable D call. The CDR3 consists of 14 residues. Trimming removed 6 bases at V and 2 bases at J, with 15 bases between. Germline V CDR1 and CDR2: DFQATT, SNEGSKA (reference sequence). CDR3 coding DNA: TGCAGTGCCGACACCGGTGGGCTCACAGATACGCAGTATTTT. It specifies CSADTGGLTDTQYF.

This clonotype has at least ten counts. The rearrangement links TRBV9 to TRBJ2-1; no definite D call. The germline CDR1 and CDR2 sequences are SGDLS and YYNGEE. CDR3 length: 13 residues. Trimming took off 0 bases at V and 9 bases at J, with 10 bases between the two ends. CDR3 loop: CASSVGLWTEQFF. CDR3 in DNA: TGTGCCAGCAGCGTAGGTTTGTGGACTGAGCAGTTCTTC.

This sequence joins TRBV5-1 and TRBJ2-7; tentatively, D is TRBD2 (6 bases). Germline CDR1 and CDR2: SGHRS and YFSETQ. Trimming removed 1 base at V and 7 bases at J, with 15 bases between. The length of the CDR3 is 14 residues. The CDR3 loop reads CASSLTTGEGEQYF. The CDR3 DNA is TGCGCCAGCAGCTTGACGACGGGAGAAGGGGAGCAGTACTTC.

The V and J genes are TRBV4-3 and TRBJ1-2; 8 bases line up with TRBD1. J lost 8 bases, V lost 0 bases, and 5 bases had no gene match. The CDR3 runs 14 residues. Germline CDR1 is LGHNA and CDR2 is YSLEER. In DNA form, the CDR3 reads TGCGCCAGCAGCCAAGAGACAGGGGCAGGCGGCTACACCTTC. Encoded protein: CASSQETGAGGYTF.

The V and J genes are TRBV29-1 and TRBJ2-3; 8 bases align to TRBD1. J gave up 3 bases and V 5 bases, and 1 base lay outside the gene matches. In germline, CDR1 is SQVTM, CDR2 ANQGSEA. The CDR3 is 12 amino acids. The CDR3 region is CSVRQGTDTQYF. CDR3 nucleotides: TGCAGCGTTCGACAGGGGACAGATACGCAGTATTTT.

This clonotype was observed at least ten times. The chain joins TRBV20-1 to TRBJ2-7; no firm D call. The CDR3 totals 14 residues. Looked up from germline, CDR1 is DFQATT and CDR2 is SNEGSKA (reference sequence). The V gene lost 0 bases and the J gene lost 0 bases, with 9 bases spanning the gap. Written as DNA, the CDR3 is TGCAGTGCTAGAGATCGCGTTCACTCCTACGAGCAGTACTTC. Amino acids: CSARDRVHSYEQYF.

The genes are TRBV12-3 or TRBV12-4 and TRBJ2-1, with D hard to call. V lost 6 bases to trimming and J lost 8 bases, with 11 bases between them. This CDR3 spans 12 amino acids. DNA of the CDR3: TGTGCCAGCAGCCCCATTAGGGATGAGCAGTTCTTC. This codes for CASSPIRDEQFF.

This clonotype was observed many times. The J gene is TRBJ2-1, the V gene TRBV7-2; D ambiguous. The CDR3 spans 11 residues. CDR1 and CDR2 (germline): SGHTA, FQGNSA. V was cut by 5 bases and J by 8 bases, with 7 bases left in between. CDR3: CASSPRYEQFF. The CDR3 coding sequence is TGTGCCAGCAGCCCCCGTTATGAGCAGTTCTTC. The full variable domain, in which reference TRBV7-2 and TRBJ2-1 provide the parts outside the CDR3, is GAGVSQSPSNKVTEKGKDVELRCDPISGHTALYWYRQSLGQGLEFLIYFQGNSAPDKSGLPSDRFSAERTGGSVSTLTIQRTQQEDSAVYLCASSPRYEQFFGPGTRLTVL.

This chain links TRBV19 with TRBJ2-1; the match to TRBD2 covers 13 bases. The germline V gene encodes CDR1 LNHDA and CDR2 SQIVND (reference sequence). The CDR3 consists of 15 residues. Trimming removed 4 bases from V and 4 bases from J; junction bases left unmatched: 1. The CDR3 here is CASSKLAGGYNEQFF. CDR3 bases: TGTGCCAGTAGTAAACTAGCGGGAGGGTACAATGAGCAGTTCTTC.

This clonotype was found a few times. The CDR3 protein is CASRPELGNTEAFF. For the CDR3, the DNA is TGTGCCAGCCGTCCTGAATTGGGGAACACTGAAGCTTTCTTT. The chain couples TRBV12-3 or TRBV12-4 to TRBJ1-1; no reliable D call. V lost 8 bases and J 1 base, leaving 14 bases between the germline ends. The CDR3 consists of 14 residues.

V is TRBV7-2 and J is TRBJ2-4; D is uncertain. V lost 5 bases, J lost 3 bases, and 11 bases lay in between. Germline CDR1 SGHTA, CDR2 FQGNSA. The CDR3 spans 14 residues. CDR3 DNA: TGTGCCAGCAGCCCCCAGGCTGGCAAAAACATTCAGTACTTC. This gives the protein CASSPQAGKNIQYF. Drawing the rest from reference TRBV7-2 and TRBJ2-4, the complete variable domain is GAGVSQSPSNKVTEKGKDVELRCDPISGHTALYWYRQSLGQGLEFLIYFQGNSAPDKSGLPSDRFSAERTGGSVSTLTIQRTQQEDSAVYLCASSPQAGKNIQYFGAGTRLSVL.